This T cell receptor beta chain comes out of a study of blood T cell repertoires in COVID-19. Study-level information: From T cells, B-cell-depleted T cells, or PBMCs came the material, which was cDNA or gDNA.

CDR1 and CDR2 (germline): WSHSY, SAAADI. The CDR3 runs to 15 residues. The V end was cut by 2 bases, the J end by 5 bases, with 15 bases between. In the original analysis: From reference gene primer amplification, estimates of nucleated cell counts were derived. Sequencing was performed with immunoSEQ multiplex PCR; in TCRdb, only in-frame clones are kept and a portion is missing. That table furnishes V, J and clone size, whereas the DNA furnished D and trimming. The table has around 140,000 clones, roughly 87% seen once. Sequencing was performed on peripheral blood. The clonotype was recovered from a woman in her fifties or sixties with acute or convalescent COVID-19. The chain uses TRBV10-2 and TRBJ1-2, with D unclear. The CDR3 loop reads CASSENRLREYGYTF. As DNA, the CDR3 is TGCGCCAGCAGTGAGAACCGACTGAGGGAGTATGGCTACACCTTC.